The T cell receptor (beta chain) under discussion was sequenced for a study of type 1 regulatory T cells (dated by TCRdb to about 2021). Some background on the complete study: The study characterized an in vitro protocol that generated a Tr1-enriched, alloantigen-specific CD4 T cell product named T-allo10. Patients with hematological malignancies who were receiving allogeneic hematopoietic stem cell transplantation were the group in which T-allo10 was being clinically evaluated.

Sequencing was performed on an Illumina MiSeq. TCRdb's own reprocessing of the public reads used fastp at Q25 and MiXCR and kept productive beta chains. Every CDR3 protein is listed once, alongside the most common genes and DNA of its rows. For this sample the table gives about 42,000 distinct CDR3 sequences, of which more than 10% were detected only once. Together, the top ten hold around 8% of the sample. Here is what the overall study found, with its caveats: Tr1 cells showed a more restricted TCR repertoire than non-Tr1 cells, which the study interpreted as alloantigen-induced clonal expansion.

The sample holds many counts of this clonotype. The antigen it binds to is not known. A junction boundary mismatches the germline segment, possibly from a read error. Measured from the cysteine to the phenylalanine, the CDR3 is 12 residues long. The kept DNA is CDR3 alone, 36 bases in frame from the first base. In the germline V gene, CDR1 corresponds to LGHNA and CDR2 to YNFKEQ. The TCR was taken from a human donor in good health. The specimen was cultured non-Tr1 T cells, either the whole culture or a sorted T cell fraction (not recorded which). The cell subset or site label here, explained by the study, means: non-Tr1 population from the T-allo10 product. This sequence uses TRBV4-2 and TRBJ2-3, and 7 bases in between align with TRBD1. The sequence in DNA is TGTGCCAGCAGCCCCAGACAGGGTCTCCAAACTTTT. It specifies CASSPRQGLQTF.